The next 30 T cell receptor beta chains were all read from a single sample in a study of post-analysis software for immune sequencing data. The study's findings and limits: In patients, TRBV5-6, TRBV5-1 and TRBV20-1 belonged to roughly five TRBV segments found more frequently than in controls.

The antigens of these receptors remain unknown. Built from TCR beta cDNA, the libraries had unique molecular identifiers in them. A single record per CDR3 protein comes from TCRdb applying MiXCR to the PCR reads. This table holds some 690,000 distinct CDR3 sequences, less than 35% found once. Sample: blood. All receptors come from a girl aged 5-17 years with multiple sclerosis.

A few counts support this clonotype. The CDR3 here is CASSQALAGYNEQFF. The CDR3 DNA sequence: TGCGCCAGCAGCCAAGCCCTAGCCGGTTACAATGAGCAGTTCTTC. This chain joins TRBV4-3 and TRBJ2-1; maybe TRBD2 (5 bases). The CDR3 runs to 15 residues. In germline, CDR1 is LGHNA, CDR2 YSLEER. The germline V and J ends were trimmed by 1 base and 4 bases, with 11 bases remaining between them.

The chain couples TRBV7-2 to TRBJ1-5; TRBD1 aligns across 9 bases. Germline assignment: CDR1 SGHTA and CDR2 FQGNSA. The CDR3 has 15 residues. With V trimmed by 1 base and J by 4 bases, 2 bases remained unmatched. CDR3 region: CASSLGDRANQPQHF. In DNA, the CDR3 is TGTGCCAGCAGCTTAGGGGACAGGGCGAATCAGCCCCAGCATTTT.

This clonotype was seen more than once but under ten times. The V call is TRBV7-9, the J call TRBJ1-5; TRBD1 might be the D (5 bases). Per the germline V gene, CDR1 is SEHNR and CDR2 is FQNEAQ (reference sequence). The CDR3 runs to 15 residues. The V and J ends lost 5 bases and 9 bases respectively, with 20 bases between them. CDR3 sequence reads: CASSHGTESRGPQHF. CDR3 DNA sequence: TGTGCCAGCAGCCATGGGACCGAATCCCGAGGGCCCCAGCATTTT. The entire variable domain, with the rest obtained from reference TRBV7-9 and TRBJ1-5, is as follows: DTGVSQNPRHKITKRGQNVTFRCDPISEHNRLYWYRQTLGQGPEFLTYFQNEAQLEKSRLLSDRFSAERPKGSFSTLEIQRTEQGDSAMYLCASSHGTESRGPQHFGDGTRLSIL.

This sequence joins TRBV29-1 and TRBJ2-4, with D tentatively TRBD2 (6 bases). The germline gives CDR1 SQVTM, CDR2 ANQGSEA. The CDR3 runs to 16 residues. V lost 6 bases and J lost 0, with 18 bases in between. CDR3 sequence: CSVGLADGLAKNIQYF. The CDR3 bases are TGCAGCGTGGGACTCGCAGATGGTCTAGCCAAAAACATTCAGTACTTC.

The chain couples TRBV12-3 or TRBV12-4 to TRBJ1-5, with D possibly being TRBD1 (5 bases). The CDR3 extends over 16 amino acids. V was shortened by 1 base and J by 1 base, with 11 bases between the two germline ends. Here the CDR3 reads CASSLGLGVSNQPQHF. In DNA, the CDR3 is TGTGCCAGCAGTTTAGGATTGGGGGTCAGCAATCAGCCCCAGCATTTT.

The V gene is TRBV18, the J gene TRBJ2-3; 7 bases agree with TRBD1. Germline V lookup: CDR1 KGHSH, CDR2 LQKENI. V lost 5 bases to trimming and J lost 4 bases; unmatched junction nucleotides: 6. CDR3 length equals 14 residues. Here the CDR3 DNA reads TGTGCCAGCTCAACGACAGGGTTCCCAGATACGCAGTATTTT. Its protein product is CASSTTGFPDTQYF. The full variable domain, rest sourced from reference TRBV18 and TRBJ2-3, is NAGVMQNPRHLVRRRGQEARLRCSPMKGHSHVYWYRQLPEEGLKFMVYLQKENIIDESGMPKERFSAEFPKEGPSILRIQQVVRGDSAAYFCASSTTGFPDTQYFGPGTRLTVL.

This clonotype was seen repeatedly, ten times or more. The chain joins TRBV7-6 to TRBJ2-5, with D perhaps TRBD1 (5 bases). Germline CDR1 is SGHVS and CDR2 is FNYEAQ. V was trimmed by 1 base and J by 2 bases, leaving 11 bases between them. The CDR3 runs to 15 residues. The DNA of the CDR3 is TGTGCCAGCAGCTTAGGTGGCAGGGCTCAAGAGACCCAGTACTTC. This encodes CASSLGGRAQETQYF.

The rearrangement links TRBV6-1 to TRBJ2-5; 11 positions agree with TRBD2. The CDR3 spans 19 residues. J lost 4 bases, V lost 2 bases, and 15 bases had no gene match. Per the germline V gene, CDR1 is MNHNS and CDR2 is SASEGT. CDR3 sequence (DNA): TGTGCCAGCAGTGAAACAGGGGGTAGCGGGAGGGCCTATGGAGAGACCCAGTACTTC. Protein product: CASSETGGSGRAYGETQYF.

This clonotype was observed a few times. The chain is built from TRBV5-1 and TRBJ2-1; TRBD2 is a possible D gene (5 bases). The CDR3 sequence is 12 residues long. Trimming removed 2 bases from V and 10 bases from J, with 10 bases in between. Germline assignment: CDR1 SGHRS and CDR2 YFSETQ. The CDR3 sequence is CASSFGINEQFF. The CDR3 DNA reads as TGCGCCAGCAGCTTCGGGATTAACGAGCAGTTCTTC.

The V and J genes are TRBV7-8 and TRBJ2-5; 14 nucleotides match TRBD2. The CDR3 has 17 residues. Germline V gene lookup returns CDR1 SGHVS and CDR2 FQNEAQ. V shed 5 bases and J 9 bases; nucleotides not matched to a gene: 14. The CDR3 sequence is CASSPRSGLGLAGAQYF. The CDR3 coding sequence is TGTGCCAGCAGCCCCAGGTCGGGGTTGGGACTAGCGGGGGCCCAGTACTTC.

This clonotype has more than one count but fewer than ten. This CDR3 reads CASLAWRLAGVINEQFF. The CDR3 DNA reads as TGTGCCAGCCTAGCTTGGCGACTAGCGGGAGTTATAAATGAGCAGTTCTTC. The chain couples TRBV5-6 to TRBJ2-1; the match to TRBD2 covers 12 bases. From germline, CDR1 is SGHDT and CDR2 YYEEEE. This CDR3 region has 17 residues. V gave up 7 bases and J gave up 7 bases; unmatched junction bases: 15.

This chain uses TRBV4-1 with TRBJ2-7; 9 nucleotides agree with TRBD2. V was clipped by 1 base and J by 4 bases; unmatched bases: 5. This CDR3 is built from 15 residues. Germline assignment: CDR1 MGHRA and CDR2 YSYEKL. For the CDR3, the DNA is TGCGCCAGCAGCCAAGGGGCTAGCGGGGCATACGAGCAGTACTTC. The encoded protein is CASSQGASGAYEQYF.

This clonotype was detected many times. The chain is built from TRBV15 and TRBJ2-5; D unresolved. Germline CDR1 reads LNHNV; CDR2 reads YYDKDF (reference sequence). The V and J ends lost 5 bases and 5 bases respectively, with 12 bases between them. The CDR3 covers 13 residues. The CDR3 DNA reads as TGTGCCACCAGCCGCGTCCAAGGGGAGACCCAGTACTTC. It codes for CATSRVQGETQYF. The full variable domain, in which reference TRBV15 and TRBJ2-5 provide the parts outside the CDR3, is DAMVIQNPRYQVTQFGKPVTLSCSQTLNHNVMYWYQQKSSQAPKLLFHYYDKDFNNEADTPDNFQSRRPNTSFCFLDIRSPGLGDTAMYLCATSRVQGETQYFGPGTRLLVL.

This sequence joins TRBV6-2 or TRBV6-3 and TRBJ2-5; 7 nucleotides line up with TRBD1. From germline, CDR1 is MNHEY and CDR2 SVGEGT. The CDR3 sequence is 13 residues long. J gave up 5 bases and V 7 bases, and 7 bases lay outside the gene matches. CDR3 nucleotide sequence: TGTGCCAGCATGGCAGGGGGTATCGAGACCCAGTACTTC. Protein sequence: CASMAGGIETQYF.

The chain carries TRBV7-2 and TRBJ2-7; 10 nucleotides line up with TRBD2. The germline CDR1 and CDR2 sequences are SGHTA and FQGNSA. V trimming: 5 bases; J trimming: 2 bases; junction bases outside the gene matches: 12. The CDR3 spans 17 residues. In DNA form, the CDR3 reads TGTGCCAGCAGCCATTCCGCGACTAGCGGGCAAGCCTACGAGCAGTACTTC. Translation: CASSHSATSGQAYEQYF.

A remark on this clonotype: A much larger clonotype is one base distant, so this may be a read error. The V call is TRBV6-5, the J call TRBJ2-5, with 10 bases fitting TRBD2. J was trimmed by 11 bases and V by 0 bases; bases with no gene match: 18. The CDR3 runs 18 residues. Germline CDR1 and CDR2: MNHEY and SVGAGI. CDR3 sequence reads: CASSYSASGSTFAGEQYF. The CDR3 coding sequence is TGTGCCAGCAGTTACTCGGCTAGCGGGAGTACATTTGCGGGTGAGCAGTACTTC.

This clonotype occurred a few times. The CDR3 DNA sequence: TGCGCCAGCAGCTTGGGACAGGACAACTATGGCTACACCTTC. It encodes CASSLGQDNYGYTF. The chain is built from TRBV5-1 and TRBJ1-2, with a weak D call TRBD1 (6 bases). The V gene lost 0 bases and the J gene lost 2 bases, with 8 bases spanning the gap. The CDR3 is 14 amino acids. Germline V CDR1 and CDR2: SGHRS, YFSETQ.

This clonotype has just a few counts. The V and J genes are TRBV27 and TRBJ2-1; 8 bases align to TRBD1. The germline V gene has CDR1 MNHEY and CDR2 SMNVEV (reference sequence). This CDR3 has 16 residues. After removal of 4 bases from V and 7 bases from J, the junction contained 12 bases not matched to a gene. CDR3 region: CASSSIPGQAKNEQFF. In nucleotides, the CDR3 is TGTGCCAGCAGTTCTATACCGGGACAGGCAAAGAATGAGCAGTTCTTC.

J is TRBJ2-7 and V is TRBV27; 7 bases fit TRBD2. Trimming removed 0 bases from V and 2 bases from J; junction bases left unmatched: 13. Germline-derived CDR1 and CDR2 are MNHEY and SMNVEV (reference sequence). This CDR3 comprises 18 residues. CDR3 in DNA: TGTGCCAGCAGTTTATCCCCTCGGGGAGGGCCCCCGCCCTACGAGCAGTACTTC. Its translation: CASSLSPRGGPPPYEQYF.

This chain uses TRBV20-1 with TRBJ2-7, with D perhaps matching TRBD1 (6 bases). TRBJ2-5 matches the DNA end more closely, so the J call is doubtful. The length of the CDR3 is 15 residues. Germline V gene lookup returns CDR1 DFQATT and CDR2 SNEGSKA (reference sequence). CDR3 sequence (DNA): TGCAGTGCGCTCCCGGGACACCAAGCAGGGGAGACCCAGTACTTC. Its protein is CSALPGHQAGETQYF.

This clonotype has a handful of counts. The chain links TRBV7-8 to TRBJ1-2; D might be TRBD1 (5 bases). Germline CDR1 is SGHVS and CDR2 is FQNEAQ. The CDR3 is made up of 19 amino acids. Trimming pared 5 bases from V and 2 bases from J, leaving 27 bases between. The CDR3 DNA is TGTGCCAGCAGCCCAGCCCACCCGAGACAGCAACGCTCCAACTATGGCTACACCTTC. This codes for CASSPAHPRQQRSNYGYTF.

This clonotype was counted between two and nine times. The gene calls are TRBV29-1 and TRBJ2-3; D not resolved. The CDR3 contains 14 residues. The V and J ends lost 1 base and 6 bases respectively, with 14 bases between them. The germline V gene encodes CDR1 SQVTM and CDR2 ANQGSEA. The CDR3 loop reads CSVEGRGFRDTQYF. The CDR3 DNA sequence: TGCAGCGTTGAAGGAAGAGGATTCAGGGATACGCAGTATTTT.

This clonotype turned up a few times. J is TRBJ2-3 and V is TRBV5-1; 7 nucleotides match TRBD1. In germline, CDR1 is SGHRS, CDR2 YFSETQ. The CDR3 is 17 amino acids. Germline trimming cut 0 bases from V and 1 base from J; bases unmatched to any gene: 8. CDR3 DNA sequence: TGCGCCAGCAGCTTGGAGACAGGGTCTGTACGCACAGATACGCAGTATTTT. This codes for CASSLETGSVRTDTQYF.

This clonotype was detected a few times. V and J are TRBV6-6 and TRBJ1-5, with 8 bases that match TRBD1. CDR1 and CDR2 from the germline V gene are MNHNY and SVGAGI (reference sequence). The J segment lost 6 bases and the V segment lost 5 bases, leaving 9 bases of the junction unmatched. The CDR3 has 15 residues. DNA for the CDR3: TGTGCCAGCAGTCCCCCGGGACAGGCCGGTCAGCCCCAGCATTTT. Amino acids: CASSPPGQAGQPQHF.

This chain joins TRBV3-1 and TRBJ1-6; a possible D gene is TRBD1 (6 bases). From germline, CDR1 is LGHDT and CDR2 YNNKEL (reference sequence). V lost 3 bases and J 13 bases, leaving 19 bases between the germline ends. This CDR3 region has 15 residues. In DNA, the CDR3 is TGTGCCAGCAGCCATAACCGGGACACGCGGAGGCCCCTCCACTTT. This encodes CASSHNRDTRRPLHF.

The sample holds a few counts of this clonotype. CDR3 sequence: CAIQIASEQYF. The CDR3 DNA sequence: TGTGCCATCCAGATCGCGAGCGAGCAGTACTTC. The V call is TRBV10-3, the J call TRBJ2-4; D remains ambiguous. The J call is doubtful: the DNA matches TRBJ2-7 better. This CDR3 spans 11 amino acids. Germline V lookup: CDR1 ENHRY, CDR2 SYGVKD.

The gene calls are TRBV20-1 and TRBJ2-1, with 14 nucleotides matching TRBD2. Germline lookup yields CDR1 DFQATT and CDR2 SNEGSKA (reference sequence). The CDR3 consists of 18 residues. DNA of the CDR3: TGCAGCGTTGGGGTGGGACTAGCGGGAGTAGGGACCTACAATGAGCAGTTCTTC. The encoded protein is CSVGVGLAGVGTYNEQFF.

This clonotype was counted ten times or more. V is TRBV20-1 and J is TRBJ2-3; 7 positions match TRBD2. Germline V gives CDR1 DFQATT, CDR2 SNEGSKA (reference sequence). The CDR3 consists of 12 residues. The CDR3 reads CRPGLKDDTQYF. The CDR3 DNA reads TGCAGGCCGGGACTAAAGGACGATACGCAGTATTTT.

This sequence joins TRBV2 and TRBJ2-7; D is uncertain. V lost 3 bases, J lost 4 bases, and 7 bases lay in between. CDR1 and CDR2 (germline): SNHLY, FYNNEI. This CDR3 is 12 amino acids long. The CDR3 sequence is CASSEDRYEQYF. CDR3 DNA: TGTGCCAGCAGTGAGGACCGTTACGAGCAGTACTTC.

This clonotype has only one observation. This chain uses TRBV12-3 or TRBV12-4 with TRBJ1-4; TRBD1 is a possible D gene (6 bases). With 1 base removed from V and 8 bases from J, the gap between germline ends came to 17 bases. This CDR3 is 16 amino acids long. The CDR3 reads CASSLGLSGQGEKLFF. CDR3 bases: TGTGCCAGCAGTTTAGGGCTTTCGGGACAAGGGGAAAAACTGTTTTTT.